The rows below give T cell receptor beta chains drawn from one sample of a study of blood T cell repertoires in COVID-19. Sequencing used immunoSEQ multiplex PCR; TCRdb keeps in-frame clones, though not all of them. In the table there are 80,000 to 85,000 clones, about 84% of which are singletons. Material for sequencing was peripheral blood. Every receptor here comes from a human donor in a cohort sampled during active COVID-19. Both conserved end residues are part of each CDR3. Each record gives: J gene, D gene, clone size, V gene, CDR3 protein, CDR3 DNA. D genes are given only for firm matches. Only some rows state a clone size, as once, few, many or a class for expanded clones.

TRBJ1-5	TRBD1	-	TRBV19	CASRWGQGHQPQHF	TGTGCCAGTAGATGGGGACAGGGACATCAGCCCCAGCATTTT
TRBJ1-4	-	-	TRBV6-5	CASSSTGVSNEKLFF	TGTGCCAGCAGTTCCACGGGGGTTTCGAATGAAAAACTGTTTTTT
TRBJ1-2	TRBD1	-	TRBV5-4	CASSLQTTGLYGYTF	TGTGCCAGCAGCCTCCAGACGACAGGGCTCTATGGCTACACCTTC
TRBJ2-1	TRBD2	-	TRBV24-1	CATSDSSGRGVYNEQFF	TGTGCCACCAGTGACTCCTCGGGGCGGGGGGTCTACAATGAGCAGTTCTTC
TRBJ1-1	TRBD1	-	TRBV5-5	CASSLPGQRNTEAFF	TGTGCCAGCAGCCTGCCGGGACAGAGAAACACTGAAGCTTTCTTT
TRBJ1-6	-	-	TRBV14	CASSQAFLVNLHF	TGTGCCAGCAGCCAAGCCTTCCTCGTAAACCTCCACTTT
TRBJ2-3	TRBD2	-	TRBV15	CATSRRGGADTQYF	TGTGCCACCAGCCGGCGGGGGGGCGCAGATACGCAGTATTTT
TRBJ2-3	TRBD2	-	TRBV11-2	CASSPTSGSPRNTQYF	TGTGCCAGCAGCCCGACTAGCGGATCCCCCAGGAATACGCAGTATTTT
TRBJ2-5	TRBD2	once	TRBV18	CASSRTSGKETQYF	TGTGCCAGCTCGCGGACTAGCGGGAAAGAGACCCAGTACTTC
TRBJ1-6	-	-	TRBV5-1	CASSLVSGSNSPLHF	TGCGCCAGCAGCTTGGTGTCAGGGTCTAATTCACCCCTCCACTTT
TRBJ2-7	TRBD2	-	TRBV14	CASSQDWLAGVYEQYF	TGTGCCAGCAGCCAAGATTGGCTAGCGGGGGTCTACGAGCAGTACTTC
TRBJ2-7	TRBD1	-	TRBV6-2/TRBV6-3	CASSYISGQGPLPGYF	TGTGCCAGCAGTTACATTTCTGGACAGGGTCCACTTCCGGGGTACTTC
TRBJ2-7	-	-	TRBV5-4	CASSLSSPYYEQYF	TGTGCCAGCAGCTTGTCTTCTCCTTACTACGAGCAGTACTTC
TRBJ1-2	TRBD1	few	TRBV5-1	CASSPDRVGDGYTF	TGCGCCAGCAGCCCGGACAGGGTGGGTGATGGCTACACCTTC
TRBJ1-1	-	-	TRBV5-1	CASSLAEMNTEAFF	TGCGCCAGCAGCTTGGCAGAAATGAACACTGAAGCTTTCTTT
TRBJ1-2	TRBD1	few	TRBV4-1	CASSQPTGRDYGYTF	TGCGCCAGCAGCCAACCGACAGGGCGGGACTATGGCTACACCTTC
TRBJ1-5	-	-	TRBV24-1	CATSDPDQPQHF	TGTGCCACCAGTGACCCTGATCAGCCCCAGCATTTT
TRBJ2-2	-	-	TRBV5-1	CASSLLSGLTGELFF	TGCGCCAGCAGCTTACTTAGCGGTCTCACCGGGGAGCTGTTTTTT
TRBJ1-6	-	-	TRBV5-1	CASSPWQAYSPLHF	TGCGCCAGCAGCCCCTGGCAGGCGTATTCACCCCTCCACTTT
TRBJ2-4	TRBD1	-	TRBV19	CASSTGTGVAKNIQYF	TGTGCCAGTAGTACGGGGACAGGGGTGGCCAAAAACATTCAGTACTTC
TRBJ1-1	-	-	TRBV30	CAWSVRGWVEAFF	TGTGCCTGGAGTGTACGAGGGTGGGTTGAAGCTTTCTTT
TRBJ2-2	TRBD2	once	TRBV7-6	CASSLAEGLAGADTGELFF	TGTGCCAGCAGCTTAGCTGAGGGACTAGCGGGGGCCGACACCGGGGAGCTGTTTTTT
TRBJ2-1	TRBD1	-	TRBV27	CASSRPWDRVGNEQFF	TGTGCCAGCAGTCGGCCCTGGGACAGGGTAGGGAATGAGCAGTTCTTC
TRBJ1-6	-	-	TRBV10-1	CASSSTFRCNSPLHF	TGCGCCAGCAGTTCCACCTTTAGATGTAATTCACCCCTCCACTTT
TRBJ2-7	TRBD1	-	TRBV12-5	CASGTGTGIYEQYF	TGTGCTAGTGGGACCGGGACAGGGATATACGAGCAGTACTTC
TRBJ1-1	-	few	TRBV7-9	CASSLDLVPEAFF	TGTGCCAGCAGCTTAGACTTGGTCCCTGAAGCTTTCTTT
TRBJ2-5	TRBD2	-	TRBV7-8	CASSRSGGNQETQYF	TGTGCCAGCAGCCGTAGCGGGGGGAACCAAGAGACCCAGTACTTC
TRBJ2-1	-	-	TRBV18	CASSPSRESYNEQFF	TGTGCCAGCTCACCTAGCCGGGAATCCTACAATGAGCAGTTCTTC
TRBJ2-7	TRBD1	-	TRBV7-3	CASSPGTGPYEQYF	TGTGCCAGCAGTCCCGGGACAGGCCCCTACGAGCAGTACTTC
TRBJ1-6	TRBD1	-	TRBV27	CASSFSTGGSSPLHF	TGTGCCAGCAGCTTCTCGACAGGGGGTAGTTCACCCCTCCACTTT
TRBJ2-1	-	-	TRBV6-1	CASSEGTGVNEQFF	TGTGCCAGCAGTGAAGGGACCGGGGTCAATGAGCAGTTCTTC
TRBJ2-3	-	-	TRBV7-2	CASSSSSLITDTQYF	TGTGCCAGCAGCTCCTCCAGTCTGATCACAGATACGCAGTATTTT
TRBJ1-2	TRBD1	-	TRBV4-1	CASSQERGTAYGYTF	TGCGCCAGCAGCCAAGAAAGGGGGACAGCCTATGGCTACACCTTC
TRBJ1-6	-	-	TRBV28	CASSEGSSTGNSPLHF	TGTGCCAGCAGTGAAGGGAGTTCGACCGGGAATTCACCCCTCCACTTT
TRBJ1-1	TRBD1	-	TRBV5-1	CASRPDRANINTEAFF	TGCGCCAGCAGACCGGACAGGGCCAATATTAACACTGAAGCTTTCTTT
TRBJ1-6	-	-	TRBV27	CAKYPSREALHF	TGTGCCAAATACCCCAGCAGGGAGGCCCTCCACTTT
TRBJ2-2	TRBD1	-	TRBV9	CASSAGQAITGELFF	TGTGCCAGCAGCGCGGGACAGGCCATCACCGGGGAGCTGTTTTTT
TRBJ1-5	-	-	TRBV3-1/TRBV3-2	CASSQDQGFQPQHF	TGTGCCAGCAGCCAGGACCAGGGTTTTCAGCCCCAGCATTTT
TRBJ1-2	-	-	TRBV28	CASSSGTPEVRNYGYTF	TGTGCCAGCAGTTCAGGGACACCCGAGGTTAGAAACTATGGCTACACCTTC
TRBJ2-1	TRBD2	-	TRBV3-1/TRBV3-2	CASGLAGNNEQFF	TGTGCCAGCGGGCTAGCGGGGAACAATGAGCAGTTCTTC
TRBJ2-7	-	-	TRBV20-1	CSARVSYEQYF	TGCAGTGCTAGAGTCAGTTACGAGCAGTACTTC
TRBJ2-3	-	-	TRBV9	CASSFSVADTQYF	TGTGCCAGCAGCTTTAGCGTGGCGGATACGCAGTATTTT
TRBJ2-3	TRBD2	few	TRBV10-1	CASSGPGLARF	TGCGCCAGCAGTGGACCGGGACTAGCTCGATTT
TRBJ2-7	TRBD2	-	TRBV19	CASSAGGISYEQYF	TGTGCCAGCAGCGCCGGGGGGATCTCCTACGAGCAGTACTTC
TRBJ1-1	TRBD1	once	TRBV5-4	CASSVDRGTEAFF	TGTGCCAGCAGCGTTGACAGGGGCACTGAAGCTTTCTTT
TRBJ2-1	TRBD2	-	TRBV28	CASSHSSGGIYNEQFF	TGTGCCAGCAGTCACTCTAGCGGGGGAATCTACAATGAGCAGTTCTTC
TRBJ1-5	-	-	TRBV3-1/TRBV3-2	CASSLSGHRNQPQHF	TGTGCCAGCAGCCTGTCCGGACACCGCAATCAGCCCCAGCATTTT
TRBJ2-4	-	once	TRBV7-3	CASAAGAGDIQYF	TGTGCCAGCGCGGCGGGGGCCGGGGACATTCAGTACTTC
TRBJ2-2	-	-	TRBV6-5	CASRLTGELFF	TGTGCCAGCAGGCTAACCGGGGAGCTGTTTTTT
TRBJ2-5	-	-	TRBV20-1	CSGSEQETQYF	TGCAGCGGGTCGGAACAAGAGACCCAGTACTTC
TRBJ1-1	TRBD1	-	TRBV11-2	CASSLSPGDRGRAFF	TGTGCCAGCAGCTTAAGCCCGGGGGACAGGGGTAGAGCTTTCTTT
TRBJ1-1	-	-	TRBV5-1	CASTPTRVFDTEAFF	TGCGCCAGCACCCCGACCAGGGTCTTCGACACTGAAGCTTTCTTT
TRBJ2-1	TRBD2	-	TRBV6-6	CASSYRLAGGWFF	TGTGCCAGCAGTTATCGCCTAGCGGGGGGATGGTTCTTC
TRBJ2-3	TRBD2	-	TRBV15	CATRPGTSGADTQYF	TGTGCCACCAGGCCTGGGACTAGCGGTGCAGATACGCAGTATTTT
TRBJ2-6	TRBD1	-	TRBV7-7	CASSHRPGQGEVSGANVLTF	TGTGCCAGCAGCCACCGACCCGGACAGGGGGAAGTTTCCGGGGCCAACGTCCTGACTTTC